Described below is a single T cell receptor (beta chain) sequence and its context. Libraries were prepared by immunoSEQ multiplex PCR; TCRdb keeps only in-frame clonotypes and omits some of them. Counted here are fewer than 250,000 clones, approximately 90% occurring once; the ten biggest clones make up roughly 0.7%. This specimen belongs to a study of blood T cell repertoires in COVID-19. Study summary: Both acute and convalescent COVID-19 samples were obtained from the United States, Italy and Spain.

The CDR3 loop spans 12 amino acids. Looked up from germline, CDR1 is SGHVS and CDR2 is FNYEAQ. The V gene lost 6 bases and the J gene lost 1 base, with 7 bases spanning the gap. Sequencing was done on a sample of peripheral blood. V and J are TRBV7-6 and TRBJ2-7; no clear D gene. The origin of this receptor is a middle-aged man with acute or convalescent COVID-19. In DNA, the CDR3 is TGTGCCAGCAGTGATACTTCCTACGAGCAGTACTTC. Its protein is CASSDTSYEQYF.